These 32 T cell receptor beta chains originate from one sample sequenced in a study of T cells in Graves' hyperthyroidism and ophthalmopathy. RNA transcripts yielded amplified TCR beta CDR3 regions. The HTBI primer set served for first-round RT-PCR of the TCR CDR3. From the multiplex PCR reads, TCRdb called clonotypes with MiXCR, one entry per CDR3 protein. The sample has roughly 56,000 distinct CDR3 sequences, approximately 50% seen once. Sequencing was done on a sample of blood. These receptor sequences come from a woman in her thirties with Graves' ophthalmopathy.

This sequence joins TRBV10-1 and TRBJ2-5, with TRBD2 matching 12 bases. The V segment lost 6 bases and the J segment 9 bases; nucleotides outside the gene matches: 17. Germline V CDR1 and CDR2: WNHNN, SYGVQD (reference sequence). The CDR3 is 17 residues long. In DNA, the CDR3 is TGCGCCAGCAGCCCCGCCCCTAACGTTCCTAGCGGGAGGGCCCAGTACTTC. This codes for CASSPAPNVPSGRAQYF.

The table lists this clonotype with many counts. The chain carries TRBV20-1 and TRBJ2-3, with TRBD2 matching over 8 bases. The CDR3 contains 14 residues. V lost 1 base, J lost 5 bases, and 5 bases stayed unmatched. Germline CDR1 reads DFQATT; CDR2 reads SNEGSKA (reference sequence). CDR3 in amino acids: CSARAGGPLDTQYF. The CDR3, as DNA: TGCAGTGCTAGAGCGGGAGGGCCCCTAGATACGCAGTATTTT.

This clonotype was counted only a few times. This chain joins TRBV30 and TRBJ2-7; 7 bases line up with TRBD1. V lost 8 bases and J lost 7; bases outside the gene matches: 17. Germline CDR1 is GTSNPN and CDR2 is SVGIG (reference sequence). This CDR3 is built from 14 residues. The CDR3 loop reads CALGQEIRSKEQYF. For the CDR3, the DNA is TGTGCCCTCGGACAGGAGATACGATCTAAGGAGCAGTACTTC.

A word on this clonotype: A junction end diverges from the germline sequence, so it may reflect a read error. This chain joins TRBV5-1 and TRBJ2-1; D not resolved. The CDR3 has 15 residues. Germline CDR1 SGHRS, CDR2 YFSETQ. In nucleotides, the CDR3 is TGTGCCAGCAGCTTTGGTATTCCGAATCACAATGAGCAGTTCTTC. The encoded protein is CASSFGIPNHNEQFF.

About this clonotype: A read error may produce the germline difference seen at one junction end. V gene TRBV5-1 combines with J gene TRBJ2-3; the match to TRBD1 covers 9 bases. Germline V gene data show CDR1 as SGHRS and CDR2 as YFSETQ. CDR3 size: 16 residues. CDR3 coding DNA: TGCGCCAGCAGCTTTAGGGGACAGGGTGGCACAGGTACGCAGTACTTT. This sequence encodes CASSFRGQGGTGTQYF.

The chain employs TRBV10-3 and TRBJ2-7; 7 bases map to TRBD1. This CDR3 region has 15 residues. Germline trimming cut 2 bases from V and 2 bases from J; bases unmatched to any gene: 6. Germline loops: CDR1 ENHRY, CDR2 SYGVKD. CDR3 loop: CAISERRQGTYEQYF. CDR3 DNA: TGTGCCATCAGTGAGCGGCGACAGGGAACCTACGAGCAGTACTTC.

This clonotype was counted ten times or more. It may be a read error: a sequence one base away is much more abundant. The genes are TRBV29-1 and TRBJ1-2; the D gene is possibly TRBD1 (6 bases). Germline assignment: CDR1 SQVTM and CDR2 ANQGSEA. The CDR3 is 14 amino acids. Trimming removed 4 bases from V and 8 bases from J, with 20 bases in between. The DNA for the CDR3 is TGCAGCGTTGGGGCGGGGGGCGCGGCGGGAGGCTACACCTTC. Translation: CSVGAGGAAGGYTF.

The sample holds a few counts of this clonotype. The DNA for the CDR3 is TGTGCCAGCAGCGGAAACACGAACCAAGAGACCCAGCATTTT. This gives the protein CASSGNTNQETQHF. This sequence joins TRBV9 and TRBJ1-5; D is uncertain. Trimming pared 3 bases from V and 11 bases from J, leaving 18 bases between. The length of the CDR3 is 14 residues. Per germline, CDR1 SGDLS and CDR2 YYNGEE.

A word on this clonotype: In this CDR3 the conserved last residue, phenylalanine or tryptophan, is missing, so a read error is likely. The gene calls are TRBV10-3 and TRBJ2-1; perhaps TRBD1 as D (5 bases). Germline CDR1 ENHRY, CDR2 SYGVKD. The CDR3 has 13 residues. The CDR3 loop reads CTIRAGTDNEQFL. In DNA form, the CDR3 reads TGTACCATCAGGGCAGGAACCGACAATGAGCAGTTCCTC.

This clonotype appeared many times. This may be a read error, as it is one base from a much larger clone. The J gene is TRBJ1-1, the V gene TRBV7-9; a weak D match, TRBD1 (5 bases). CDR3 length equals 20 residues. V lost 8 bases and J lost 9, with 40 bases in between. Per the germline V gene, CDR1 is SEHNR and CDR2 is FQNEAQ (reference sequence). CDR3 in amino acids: CASFDIWGVAVIQDRPKAFF. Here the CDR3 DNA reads TGTGCCAGCTTTGACATTTGGGGCGTCGCGGTTATACAGGATAGGCCTAAAGCTTTCTTT.

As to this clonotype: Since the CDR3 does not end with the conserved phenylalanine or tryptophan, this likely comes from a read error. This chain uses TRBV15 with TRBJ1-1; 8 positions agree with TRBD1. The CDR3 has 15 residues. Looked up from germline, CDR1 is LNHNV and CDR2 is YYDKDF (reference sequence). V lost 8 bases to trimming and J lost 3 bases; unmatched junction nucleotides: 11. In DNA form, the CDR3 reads TGTGCCACCGCGGACAGGGTGGGGGGAGACACTGAAGCTTTCCTT. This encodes CATADRVGGDTEAFL.

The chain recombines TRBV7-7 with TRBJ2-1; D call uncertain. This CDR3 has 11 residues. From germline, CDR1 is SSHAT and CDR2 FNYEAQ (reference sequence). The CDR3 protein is CARPSNNEQFF. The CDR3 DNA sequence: TGTGCTAGGCCAAGCAACAATGAGCAGTTCTTC.

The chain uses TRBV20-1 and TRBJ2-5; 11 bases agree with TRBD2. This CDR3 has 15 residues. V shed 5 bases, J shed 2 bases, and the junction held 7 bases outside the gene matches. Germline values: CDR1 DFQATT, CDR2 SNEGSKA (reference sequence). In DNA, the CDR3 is TGCAGTGCTCGAGCGGGACTAGCGGTGCAAGAGACCCAGTACTTC. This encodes CSARAGLAVQETQYF.

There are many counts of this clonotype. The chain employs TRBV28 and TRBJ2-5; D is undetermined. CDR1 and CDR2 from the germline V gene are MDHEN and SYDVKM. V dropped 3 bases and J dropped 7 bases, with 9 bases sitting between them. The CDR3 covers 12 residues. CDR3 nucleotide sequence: TGTGCCAGCAGTTTTTCGCCCAGGACCCAGTACTTC. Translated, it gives CASSFSPRTQYF.

CDR3 sequence reads: CASSPVRDRELFF. As DNA, the CDR3 is TGCGCCAGCAGCCCCGTCCGGGACAGGGAGCTGTTTTTT. The V gene is TRBV5-1, the J gene TRBJ2-2, with D possibly TRBD1 on 6 matching bases. The CDR3 is 13 residues long. Trimming removed 4 bases at V and 9 bases at J, with 13 bases between. Germline-derived CDR1 and CDR2 are SGHRS and YFSETQ.

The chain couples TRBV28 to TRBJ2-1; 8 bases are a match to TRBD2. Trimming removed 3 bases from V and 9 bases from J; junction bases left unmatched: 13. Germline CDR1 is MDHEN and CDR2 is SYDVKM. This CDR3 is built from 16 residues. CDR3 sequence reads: CASSLISGASLAEQFF. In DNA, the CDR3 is TGTGCCAGCAGTTTGATTAGCGGGGCCTCCTTAGCTGAGCAGTTCTTC.

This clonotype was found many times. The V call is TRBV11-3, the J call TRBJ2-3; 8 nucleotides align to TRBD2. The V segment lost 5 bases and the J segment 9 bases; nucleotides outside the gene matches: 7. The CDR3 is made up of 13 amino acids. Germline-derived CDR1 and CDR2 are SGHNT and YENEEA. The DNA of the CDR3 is TGTGCCAGCAGCCGGGAGGGGGGCGGGACGCAGTATTTT. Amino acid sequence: CASSREGGGTQYF.

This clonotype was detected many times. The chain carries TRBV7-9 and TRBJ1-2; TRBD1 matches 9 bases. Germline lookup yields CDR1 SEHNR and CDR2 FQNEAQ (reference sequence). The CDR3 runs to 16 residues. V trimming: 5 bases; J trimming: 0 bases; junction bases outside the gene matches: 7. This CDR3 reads CASSPTGGRANYGYTF. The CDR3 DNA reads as TGTGCCAGCAGCCCGACAGGGGGAAGAGCTAACTATGGCTACACCTTC. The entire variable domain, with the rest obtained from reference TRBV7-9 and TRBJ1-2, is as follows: DTGVSQNPRHKITKRGQNVTFRCDPISEHNRLYWYRQTLGQGPEFLTYFQNEAQLEKSRLLSDRFSAERPKGSFSTLEIQRTEQGDSAMYLCASSPTGGRANYGYTFGSGTRLTVV.

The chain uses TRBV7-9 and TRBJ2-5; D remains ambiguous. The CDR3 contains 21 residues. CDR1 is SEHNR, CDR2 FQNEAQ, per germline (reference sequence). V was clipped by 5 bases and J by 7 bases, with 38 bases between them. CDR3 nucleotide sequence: TGTGCCAGCAGCCAAAGGTGGTCGGCCAGGTCCAAACTCGGCAACATGGGGACCCAGTACTTC. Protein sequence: CASSQRWSARSKLGNMGTQYF.

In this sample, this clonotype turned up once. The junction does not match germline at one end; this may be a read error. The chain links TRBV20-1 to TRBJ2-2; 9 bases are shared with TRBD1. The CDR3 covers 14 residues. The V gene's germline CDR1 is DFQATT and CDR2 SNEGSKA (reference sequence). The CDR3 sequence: CSAPTGGNTGELLF. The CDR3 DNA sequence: TGCAGCGCACCGACAGGGGGGAACACCGGGGAGCTGCTTTTT.

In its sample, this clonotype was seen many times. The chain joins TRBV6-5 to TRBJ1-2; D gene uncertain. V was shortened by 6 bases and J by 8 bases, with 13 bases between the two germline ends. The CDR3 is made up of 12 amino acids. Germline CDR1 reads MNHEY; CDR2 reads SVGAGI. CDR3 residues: CASRISQGGYTF. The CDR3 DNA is TGTGCCAGCAGAATCTCACAAGGGGGCTACACCTTC.

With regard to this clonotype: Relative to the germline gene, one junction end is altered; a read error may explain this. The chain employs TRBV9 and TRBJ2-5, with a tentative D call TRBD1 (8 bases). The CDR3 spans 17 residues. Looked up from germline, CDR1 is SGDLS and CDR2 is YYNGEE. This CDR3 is CAGSAYSNRGGQGTQYF. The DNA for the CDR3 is TGTGCCGGCAGCGCCTACTCAAACAGGGGGGGACAAGGGACCCAGTACTTC.

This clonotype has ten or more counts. For the CDR3, the DNA is TGCAGTGCTAGACCTTCCTACAATGAGCAGTTCTTC. Encoded protein: CSARPSYNEQFF. The chain employs TRBV20-1 and TRBJ2-1; D gene unclear. CDR1 and CDR2 (germline): DFQATT, SNEGSKA (reference sequence). The CDR3 has 12 residues. The V and J ends lost 2 bases and 1 base respectively, with 3 bases between them.

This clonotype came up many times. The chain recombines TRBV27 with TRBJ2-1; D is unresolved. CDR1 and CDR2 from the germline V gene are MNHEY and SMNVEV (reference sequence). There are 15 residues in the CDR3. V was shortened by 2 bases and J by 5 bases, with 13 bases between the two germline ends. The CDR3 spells CASSLMGRYHNEQFF. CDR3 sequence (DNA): TGTGCCAGCAGTTTAATGGGCAGGTACCACAATGAGCAGTTCTTC.

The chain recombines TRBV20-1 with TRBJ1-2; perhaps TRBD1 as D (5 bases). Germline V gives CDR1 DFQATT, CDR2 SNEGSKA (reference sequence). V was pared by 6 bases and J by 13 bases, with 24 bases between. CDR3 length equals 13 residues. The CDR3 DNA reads TGCAGTGCGCCGAGGGCGGCTAGCGGGACTAGCACCTTC. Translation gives CSAPRAASGTSTF.

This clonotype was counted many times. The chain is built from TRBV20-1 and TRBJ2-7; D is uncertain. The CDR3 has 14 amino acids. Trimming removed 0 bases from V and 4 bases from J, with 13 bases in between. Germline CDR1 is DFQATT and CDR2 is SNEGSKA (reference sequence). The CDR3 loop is CSARDPSSFYEQYF. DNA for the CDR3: TGCAGTGCTAGAGACCCTTCTAGTTTTTACGAGCAGTACTTC.

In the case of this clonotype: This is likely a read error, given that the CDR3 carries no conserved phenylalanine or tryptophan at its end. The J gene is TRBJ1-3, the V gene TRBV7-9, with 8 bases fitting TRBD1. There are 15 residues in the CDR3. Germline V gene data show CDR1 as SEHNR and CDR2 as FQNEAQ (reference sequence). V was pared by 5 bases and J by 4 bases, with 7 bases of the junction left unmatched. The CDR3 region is CASSEQGVGGNTIYS. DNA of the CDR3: TGTGCCAGCAGCGAACAGGGGGTCGGCGGAAACACCATATATTCT.

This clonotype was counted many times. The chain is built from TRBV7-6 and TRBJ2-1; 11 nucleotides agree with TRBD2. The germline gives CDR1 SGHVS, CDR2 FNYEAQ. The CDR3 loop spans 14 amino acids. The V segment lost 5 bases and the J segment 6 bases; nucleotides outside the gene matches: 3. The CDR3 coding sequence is TGTGCCAGCAGCGGAACTAGCGGGAGCAATGAGCAGTTCTTC. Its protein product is CASSGTSGSNEQFF. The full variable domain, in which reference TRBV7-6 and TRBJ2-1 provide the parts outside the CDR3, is GAGVSQSPRYKVTKRGQDVALRCDPISGHVSLYWYRQALGQGPEFLTYFNYEAQQDKSGLPNDRFSAERPEGSISTLTIQRTEQRDSAMYRCASSGTSGSNEQFFGPGTRLTVL.

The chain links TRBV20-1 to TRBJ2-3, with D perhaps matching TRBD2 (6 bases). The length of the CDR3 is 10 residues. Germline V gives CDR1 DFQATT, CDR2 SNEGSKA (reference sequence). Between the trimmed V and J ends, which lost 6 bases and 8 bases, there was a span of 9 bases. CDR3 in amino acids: CSAREVTQYF. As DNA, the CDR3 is TGCAGTGCCAGGGAGGTTACGCAGTATTTT.

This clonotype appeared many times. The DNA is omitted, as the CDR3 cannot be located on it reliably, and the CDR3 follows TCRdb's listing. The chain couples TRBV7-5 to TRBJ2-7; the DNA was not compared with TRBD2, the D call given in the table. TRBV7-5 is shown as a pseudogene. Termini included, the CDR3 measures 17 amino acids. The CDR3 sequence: CISVPEALAGVDYEQYF.

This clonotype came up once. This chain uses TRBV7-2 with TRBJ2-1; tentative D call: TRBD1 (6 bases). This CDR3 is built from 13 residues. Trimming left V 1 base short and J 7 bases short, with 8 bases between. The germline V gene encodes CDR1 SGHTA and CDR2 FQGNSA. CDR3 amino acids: CASSLGGLNEQFF. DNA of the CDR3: TGTGCCAGCAGCTTAGGGGGGCTGAATGAGCAGTTCTTC. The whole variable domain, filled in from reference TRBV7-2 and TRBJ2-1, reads GAGVSQSPSNKVTEKGKDVELRCDPISGHTALYWYRQSLGQGLEFLIYFQGNSAPDKSGLPSDRFSAERTGGSVSTLTIQRTQQEDSAVYLCASSLGGLNEQFFGPGTRLTVL.

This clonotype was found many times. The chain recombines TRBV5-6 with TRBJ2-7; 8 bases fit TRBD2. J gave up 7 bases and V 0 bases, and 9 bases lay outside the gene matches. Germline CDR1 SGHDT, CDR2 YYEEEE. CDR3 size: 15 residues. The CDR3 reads CASSLGSRGRQEQYF. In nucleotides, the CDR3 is TGTGCCAGCAGCTTGGGGTCTCGCGGGAGGCAGGAGCAGTACTTC.